Sequencing of this T cell receptor beta chain was carried out in a study of T cells in Graves' hyperthyroidism and ophthalmopathy. Whole-study findings and limits: A model built on 13 V-J features separated ophthalmopathy from stable hyperthyroidism.

Graves' hyperthyroidism without ophthalmopathy progression within 18 months was termed stable. Uncontrolled infection, other autoimmune disease, pregnancy or lactation excluded patients. Extraction of PBMCs used under 13 ml of fresh peripheral blood. Amplification of TCR beta CDR3 regions used RNA as the template. An initial round of RT-PCR targeting the TCR CDR3 relied on the HTBI primer set. A single record per CDR3 protein comes from TCRdb applying MiXCR to the multiplex PCR reads. The table shows about 560,000 distinct CDR3 sequences, with 15% to 20% occurring only once. This clonotype was counted a few times. Its antigen is currently unknown. The germline V gene encodes CDR1 SGDLS and CDR2 YYNGEE. The CDR3 loop spans 15 amino acids. Trimming removed 2 bases from V and 2 bases from J, with 13 bases in between.

J is TRBJ1-1 and V is TRBV9, with D possibly matching TRBD1 (6 bases). This receptor was taken from a young woman with Graves' hyperthyroidism. The sequencing sample was made of blood. CDR3 loop: CASSVLTGRNTEAFF. CDR3 in DNA: TGTGCCAGCAGCGTTTTAACAGGGCGAAACACTGAAGCTTTCTTT.